This is a list of T cell receptor beta chains from one sample in a study of blood T cell repertoires in COVID-19. Measured with immunoSEQ multiplex PCR; TCRdb has only the in-frame clones, and not every one. Among about 130,000 clones listed, about 83% were seen once. The sample consisted of peripheral blood. The receptors were gathered from a human donor in a cohort sampled during active COVID-19. The conserved cysteine and the conserved F or W are not part of the CDR3 here. The order of the fields is V gene, J gene, CDR3 protein.

V gene: TRBV3-1/TRBV3-2; J gene: TRBJ2-7; CDR3 protein: ASSQLAGRTGEQY
V gene: TRBV5-1; J gene: TRBJ2-7; CDR3 protein: ASSGRDREGEQY
V gene: TRBV7-8; J gene: TRBJ1-1; CDR3 protein: ASSKTGNTEAF
V gene: TRBV5-1; J gene: TRBJ1-1; CDR3 protein: ASSSQGIITEAF
V gene: TRBV21-1; J gene: TRBJ2-6; CDR3 protein: ASSSLGDRVSGANVLT
V gene: TRBV19; J gene: TRBJ1-5; CDR3 protein: ATQDRAEVSQPQH
V gene: TRBV29-1; J gene: TRBJ1-4; CDR3 protein: SVLSVRAGEKLF
V gene: TRBV15; J gene: TRBJ1-6; CDR3 protein: ATSRQQGAHSPLH
V gene: TRBV5-1; J gene: TRBJ1-4; CDR3 protein: ASSTGGTATNEKLF
V gene: TRBV5-1; J gene: TRBJ2-7; CDR3 protein: ASTLAGAGGYDEQY
V gene: TRBV3-1/TRBV3-2; J gene: TRBJ2-3; CDR3 protein: ASSQGPSGADADTQY
V gene: TRBV30; J gene: TRBJ2-1; CDR3 protein: AWSEGTGLASEQF
V gene: TRBV7-9; J gene: TRBJ2-5; CDR3 protein: ASTLGSGGEEETQY
V gene: TRBV28; J gene: TRBJ2-3; CDR3 protein: ASRSPGSTDTQY
V gene: TRBV2; J gene: TRBJ2-1; CDR3 protein: ASREDRGPQNEQF
V gene: TRBV3-1/TRBV3-2; J gene: TRBJ2-6; CDR3 protein: ASSQGGGGGSPSRANVLT
V gene: TRBV11-2; J gene: TRBJ1-4; CDR3 protein: ASSPLQGEKLF
V gene: TRBV19; J gene: TRBJ2-2; CDR3 protein: ASRVQGSTGELF
V gene: TRBV29-1; J gene: TRBJ1-2; CDR3 protein: SGRNGGTSNYGYT
V gene: TRBV3-1/TRBV3-2; J gene: TRBJ2-7; CDR3 protein: ASSPTGSSYEQY
V gene: TRBV30; J gene: TRBJ2-7; CDR3 protein: AWDSTYEQY
V gene: TRBV6-5; J gene: TRBJ1-6; CDR3 protein: ASSLQSSYNSPLH
V gene: TRBV30; J gene: TRBJ2-7; CDR3 protein: AWSPPRSQGAKGY
V gene: TRBV29-1; J gene: TRBJ1-1; CDR3 protein: SVPGQGSEAF
V gene: TRBV5-4; J gene: TRBJ1-5; CDR3 protein: ASSSPLDRDRSQPQH